This TCR beta chain was retrieved from a study of post-analysis software for immune sequencing data (dated by TCRdb to between 2014 and 2017). Turning to the overall study: Disease courses on record covered relapsing-remitting, secondary progressive and progressive-relapsing multiple sclerosis, though some patients had no subtype annotation. The patient repertoires were set against roughly eleven previously published healthy control repertoires from donors whose ages ranged from roughly 6 to 26 years. A subset of samples was prepared in parallel using single-end sample barcoding, then pooled and co-amplified after Illumina adapter ligation. What the work shows at the level of the full study, not this receptor alone: Significantly higher frequencies in patients than in controls were found for roughly five TRBV segments, including TRBV5-6, TRBV5-1 and TRBV20-1. The multiple sclerosis patient group was slightly younger than the control group. Multiple sclerosis patients had significantly lower normalized Chao1 diversity than controls, a result that suggests substantial peripheral T-cell clonal expansion. Strong co-clustering of samples prepared in the same batch was shown by direct clustering with F measure, prompting a batch-effect correction.

From its cysteine to its phenylalanine, the CDR3 spans 17 amino acids. CDR3 DNA only is kept here, 51 bases in frame from base 1. Taken from the germline V gene, the CDR1 and CDR2 loops are LGHNA and YNFKEQ. For this chain, trimming is 1 base at the V end and 6 bases at the J end, and the number of junction bases without a gene match is 8. Libraries were constructed by PCR. This sample was sequenced with an Illumina HiSeq 2500. To reduce PCR and sequencing biases, unique molecular identifiers were built into the TCR beta cDNA libraries. Some 500,000 cDNA molecules were obtained for every 1 to 10 million input T cells, so each molecule roughly corresponded to one T cell. The patient libraries were prepared and sequenced using the same protocol as the earlier healthy control dataset. Within a given batch, samples were prepared together, multiplexed and sequenced on the same HiSeq lane. Per the source publication's procedure: Raw barcoded reads were processed with MIGEC, discarding single-read molecular identifier groups before consensus assembly and CDR3 extraction. VDJtools was used for post-analysis of the clonotype tables, with diversity normalized by down-sampling every dataset to the smallest sample size. Repertoire overlap clustering matched CDR3 amino acid but not nucleotide sequences to correct batch-related cross-sample contamination. TCRdb handled the public reads itself, with Q25 trimming in fastp and clone calling in MiXCR, and kept productive beta chains. Rows with one shared CDR3 protein collapse into an entry with the most common genes and DNA. The V and J calls were determined by TCRdb, not by the authors. Recorded for this sample are 350,000 to 450,000 distinct CDR3 sequences; 39% of them occurred a single time. 6% to 9% of the sample rests with the top ten.

This clonotype was counted once. What this receptor recognizes is not known. Per-nucleotide qualities are absent, and no much larger clonotype sits a single base away. To demonstrate the VDJtools post-analysis software, TCR beta repertoires were profiled from the peripheral blood of 13 young patients with multiple sclerosis. The multiple sclerosis patients were children and adolescents ranging in age from about 6 to 17 years. The receptor chain draws on TRBV4-2 and TRBJ2-3; 12 junctional bases match TRBD1. The sequence derives from a girl between 2 and 10 years old with multiple sclerosis. Source material: blood. At the DNA level, the sequence is TGTGCCAGCAGCCAAGCGGGACAGGGGGCGATCTCGGATACGCAGTATTTT. It codes for CASSQAGQGAISDTQYF.